The T cell receptor beta chain described here comes from a study of regulatory T cells in long-lasting Graves disease. Time point of the sample: newly diagnosed GD, antithyroid drugs for less than 3 months. Extracted RNA from PBMCs served as the source of the TCR library. The patients included were those that came from an endocrinology department in Xi'an, China. Through Arm-PCR of CDR3 regions and iRepertoire HTBI primers, TCR beta libraries were built. MiXCR was run by TCRdb on the multiplex PCR reads, yielding one entry per CDR3 protein. The sample comprises a few hundred thousand distinct CDR3 sequences, roughly 15% of which are singletons, and 23% rests with the top ten. Findings and limits, study-wide: Having only a small sample size may have limited accuracy.

As concerns this clonotype: Its antigen is unidentified.

This sample was also put to use in a study of T cells in Graves' hyperthyroidism and ophthalmopathy. From that paper: Primed by the HTBI set, a first-round RT-PCR was run on the TCR CDR3.

The source was peripheral blood mononuclear cells (PBMCs), collected at new diagnosis, from a patient treated with antithyroid drugs. The sequence derives from a woman aged 18-29 years with Graves disease.

CDR3 region: CSARQGLAGAPDTQYF. The CDR3 DNA sequence: TGCAGTGCGAGACAGGGACTAGCGGGAGCTCCAGATACGCAGTATTTT. J is TRBJ2-3 and V is TRBV20-1; 14 bases align to TRBD2. Germline loops: CDR1 DFQATT, CDR2 SNEGSKA (reference sequence). V gave up 6 bases and J gave up 4 bases; unmatched junction bases: 9. The CDR3 contains 16 residues.